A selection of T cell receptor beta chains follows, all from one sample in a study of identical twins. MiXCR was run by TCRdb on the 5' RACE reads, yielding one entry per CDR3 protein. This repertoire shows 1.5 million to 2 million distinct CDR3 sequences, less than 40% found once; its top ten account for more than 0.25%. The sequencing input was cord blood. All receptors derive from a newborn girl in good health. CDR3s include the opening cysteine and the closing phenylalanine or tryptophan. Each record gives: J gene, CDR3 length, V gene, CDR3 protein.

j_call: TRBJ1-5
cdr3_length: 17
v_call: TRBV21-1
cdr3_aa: CASSKKWGQYSNQPQHF

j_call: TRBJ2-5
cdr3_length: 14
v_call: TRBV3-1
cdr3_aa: CASSRFVGGETQYF

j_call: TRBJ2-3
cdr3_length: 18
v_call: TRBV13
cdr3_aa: CASSLGRRGLGSTDTQYF

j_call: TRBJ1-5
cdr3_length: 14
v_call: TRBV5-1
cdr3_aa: CASSLGTGNQPQHF

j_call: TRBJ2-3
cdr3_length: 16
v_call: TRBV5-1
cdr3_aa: CASSLGQGASTDTQYF

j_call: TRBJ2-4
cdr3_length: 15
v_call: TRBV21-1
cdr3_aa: CASSKSQGHKNIQYF

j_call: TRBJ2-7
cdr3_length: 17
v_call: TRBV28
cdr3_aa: CASQPGTSGNIRHEQYF

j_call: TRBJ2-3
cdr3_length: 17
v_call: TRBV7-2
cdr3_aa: CASSLILSGSATDTQYF

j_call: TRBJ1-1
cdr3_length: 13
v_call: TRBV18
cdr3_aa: CASSPGADTEAFF

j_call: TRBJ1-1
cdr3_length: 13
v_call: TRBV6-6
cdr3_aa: CASSSQGNTKAFF

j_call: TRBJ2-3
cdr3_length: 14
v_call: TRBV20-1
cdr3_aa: CSAFTGASTDTQYF

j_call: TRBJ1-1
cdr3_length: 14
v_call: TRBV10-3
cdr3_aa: CAIRLGGGYTEAFF

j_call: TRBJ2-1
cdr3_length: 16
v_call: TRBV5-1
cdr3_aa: CASSLWGENRLNEQFF

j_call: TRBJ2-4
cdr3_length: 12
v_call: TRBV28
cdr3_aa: CASRGGFYVQYF

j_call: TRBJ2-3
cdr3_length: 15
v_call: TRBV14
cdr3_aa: CASSQDPTRTDTQYF

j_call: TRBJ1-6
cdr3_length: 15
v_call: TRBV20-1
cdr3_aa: CSARGGPSYNSPLHF

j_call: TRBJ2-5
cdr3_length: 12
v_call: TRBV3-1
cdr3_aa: CASSQAGVRKYF

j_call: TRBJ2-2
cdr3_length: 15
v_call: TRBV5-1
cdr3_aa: CASSKMTGNTGELFF

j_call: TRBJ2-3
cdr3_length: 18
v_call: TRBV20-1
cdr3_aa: CSARGTSGRERSTDTQYF

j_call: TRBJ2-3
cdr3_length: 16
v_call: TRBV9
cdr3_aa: CASSGLDPSSTDTQYF

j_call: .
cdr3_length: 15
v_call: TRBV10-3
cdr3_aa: CAISPLGSSYNEQYF

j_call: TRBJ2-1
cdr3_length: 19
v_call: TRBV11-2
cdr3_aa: CASSLGPYVGGAIYNEQFF

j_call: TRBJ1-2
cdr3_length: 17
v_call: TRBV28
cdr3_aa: CASSLGTGRGIRDGYTF

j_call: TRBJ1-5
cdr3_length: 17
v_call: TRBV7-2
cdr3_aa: CASSSRTGSYSNQPQHF

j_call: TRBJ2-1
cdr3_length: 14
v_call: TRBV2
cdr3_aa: CASRGGGIYNEQFF

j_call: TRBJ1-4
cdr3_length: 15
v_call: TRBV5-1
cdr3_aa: CASSLGDRDDEKLFF

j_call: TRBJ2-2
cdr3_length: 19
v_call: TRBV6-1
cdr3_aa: CASSLNPSPGTGVAGELFF

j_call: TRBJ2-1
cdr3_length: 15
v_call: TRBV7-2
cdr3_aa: CASSPGTGEYNEQFF

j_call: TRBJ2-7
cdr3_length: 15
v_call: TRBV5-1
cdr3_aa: CASSPGTGTHYEQYF

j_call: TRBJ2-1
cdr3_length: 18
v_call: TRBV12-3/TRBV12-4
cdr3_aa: CASTQSPLTSGGSNEQFF

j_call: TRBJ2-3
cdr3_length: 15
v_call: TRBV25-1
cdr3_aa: CASSEHSGSTDTQYF

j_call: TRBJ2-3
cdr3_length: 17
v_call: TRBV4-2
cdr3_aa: CASSQEGTSGGTDTQYF

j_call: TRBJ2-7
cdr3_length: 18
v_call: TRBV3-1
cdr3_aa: CASSQDRWGQGASYEQYF

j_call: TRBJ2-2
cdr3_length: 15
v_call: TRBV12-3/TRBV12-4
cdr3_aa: CASTPRTSGTGELFF

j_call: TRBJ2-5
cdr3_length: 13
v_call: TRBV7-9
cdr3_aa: CASSLPQNRMQYF

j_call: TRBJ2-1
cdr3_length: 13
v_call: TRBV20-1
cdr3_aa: CSARLAGGPLQFF

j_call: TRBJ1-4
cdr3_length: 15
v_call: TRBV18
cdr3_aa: CASSPLHPTNEKLFF

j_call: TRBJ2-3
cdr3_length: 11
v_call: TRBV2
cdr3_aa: CASTISYTQYF

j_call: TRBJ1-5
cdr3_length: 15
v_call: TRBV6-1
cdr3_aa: CASRGPGRANQPQHF

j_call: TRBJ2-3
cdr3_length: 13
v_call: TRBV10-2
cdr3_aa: CAAGIASTDTQYF

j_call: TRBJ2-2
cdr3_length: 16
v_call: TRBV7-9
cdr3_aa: CASSRSASLNTGELFF

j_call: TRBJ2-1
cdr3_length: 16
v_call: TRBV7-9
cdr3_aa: CASSLALAGGKETQFF

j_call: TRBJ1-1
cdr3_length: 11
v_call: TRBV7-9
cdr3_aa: CVGHPNTEAFF

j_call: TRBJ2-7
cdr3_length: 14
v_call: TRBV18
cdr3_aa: CASSPTVQGYEQYF

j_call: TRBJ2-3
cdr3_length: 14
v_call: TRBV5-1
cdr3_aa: CASSRQGVGDTQYF

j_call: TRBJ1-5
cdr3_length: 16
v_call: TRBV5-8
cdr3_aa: CASNFGRQGSNQPQHF

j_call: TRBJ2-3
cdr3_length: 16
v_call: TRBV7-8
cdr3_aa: CASSLIATGGTDTQYF

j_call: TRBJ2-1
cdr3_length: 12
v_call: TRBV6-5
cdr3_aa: CASSYRRDERFF

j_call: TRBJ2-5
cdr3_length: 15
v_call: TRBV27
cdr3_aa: CASRPLGAGQETQYF

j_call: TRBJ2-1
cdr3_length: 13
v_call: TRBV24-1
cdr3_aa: CATSDRTGSEQFF

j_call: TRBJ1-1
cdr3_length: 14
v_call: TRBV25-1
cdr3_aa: CASSESPADTEAFF

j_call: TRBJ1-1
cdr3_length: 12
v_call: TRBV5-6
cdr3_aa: CASSMSATEAFF

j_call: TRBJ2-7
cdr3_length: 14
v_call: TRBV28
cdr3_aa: CASSLQSAVYEQYF

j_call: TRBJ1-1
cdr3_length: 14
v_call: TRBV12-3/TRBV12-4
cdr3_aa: CASSSKGQGTEAFF

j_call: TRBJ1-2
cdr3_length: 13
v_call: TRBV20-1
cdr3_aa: CSARDFENYGYTF

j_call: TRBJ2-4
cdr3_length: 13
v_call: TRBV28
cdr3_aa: CASSLGHYNEQYF

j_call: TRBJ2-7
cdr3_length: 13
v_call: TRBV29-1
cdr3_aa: CSVRGSGPYEQYF

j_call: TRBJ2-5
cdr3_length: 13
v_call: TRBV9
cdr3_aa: CASSVEPQETQYF

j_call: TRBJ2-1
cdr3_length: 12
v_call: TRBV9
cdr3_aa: CASSTYRDEQFF

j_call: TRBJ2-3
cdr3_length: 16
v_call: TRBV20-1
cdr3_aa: CSAQRGTSSPTDTQYF